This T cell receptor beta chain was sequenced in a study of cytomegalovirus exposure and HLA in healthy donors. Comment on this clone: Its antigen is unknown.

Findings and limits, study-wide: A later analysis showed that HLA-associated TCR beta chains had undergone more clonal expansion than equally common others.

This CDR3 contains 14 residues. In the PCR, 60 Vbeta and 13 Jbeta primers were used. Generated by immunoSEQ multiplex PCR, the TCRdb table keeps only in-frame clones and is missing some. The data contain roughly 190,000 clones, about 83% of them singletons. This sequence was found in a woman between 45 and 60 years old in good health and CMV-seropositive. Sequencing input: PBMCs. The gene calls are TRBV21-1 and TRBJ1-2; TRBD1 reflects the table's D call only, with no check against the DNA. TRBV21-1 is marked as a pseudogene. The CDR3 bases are TGTGCCAGCAGCATCCAGACAGATTTCTATGGCTACACCTTC. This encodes CASSIQTDFYGYTF.